The clone carrying this T cell receptor (beta chain) showed up just once. As handled by the study authors: Researchers report that nucleated cell counts were estimated from reference gene primer amplification. Repertoires were generated with immunoSEQ multiplex PCR, while TCRdb's copy carries only in-frame clones and drops some. V and J calls and clone size come straight from that table; D and trimming were deduced from the DNA. The data show 140,000 to 150,000 clones, about four fifths seen once. The data originate from a study of blood T cell repertoires in COVID-19. The overall study: In each case, the material was cDNA or gDNA derived from T cells, B-cell-depleted T cells, or PBMCs.

Germline V gene data show CDR1 as MGHRA and CDR2 as YSYEKL. The CDR3 sequence is 15 residues long. Germline trimming cut 1 base from V and 4 bases from J; bases unmatched to any gene: 5. The sequence was obtained from a human donor in a cohort sampled during active COVID-19. Sequenced: peripheral blood. V and J are TRBV4-1 and TRBJ2-7, with TRBD1 identical over 9 bases. CDR3 nucleotide sequence: TGCGCCAGCAGCCAAGCCGGGACAGGGCGTTACGAGCAGTACTTC. It codes for CASSQAGTGRYEQYF.